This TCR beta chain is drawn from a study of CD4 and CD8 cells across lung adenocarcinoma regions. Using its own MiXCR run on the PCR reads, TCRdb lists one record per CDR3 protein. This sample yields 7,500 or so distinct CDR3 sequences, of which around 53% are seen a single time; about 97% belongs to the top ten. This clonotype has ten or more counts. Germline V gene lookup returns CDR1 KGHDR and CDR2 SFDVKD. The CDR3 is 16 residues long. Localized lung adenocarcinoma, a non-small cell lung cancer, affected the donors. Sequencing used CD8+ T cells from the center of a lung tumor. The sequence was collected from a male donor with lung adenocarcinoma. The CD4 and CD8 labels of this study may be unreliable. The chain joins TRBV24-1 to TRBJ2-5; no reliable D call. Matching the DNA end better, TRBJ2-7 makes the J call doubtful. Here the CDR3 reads CATSDLTASSPYEQYF. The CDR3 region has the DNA TGTGCCACCAGTGATTTGACTGCCAGTTCCCCCTACGAGCAGTACTTC.